The T cell receptor (beta chain) under discussion was sequenced for a study of control samples from healthy donors and cancer patients. Clones were read by immunoSEQ multiplex PCR, and TCRdb kept only the in-frame ones, dropping some. The table shows about 12,000 clones, with more than 85% occurring only once. Germline V lookup: CDR1 SGHVS, CDR2 FQNEAQ. This CDR3 region has 15 residues. V lost 2 bases, J lost 7 bases, and 15 bases lay in between. The specimen was PBMCs. The chain employs TRBV7-8 and TRBJ1-5; the D gene is possibly TRBD1 (6 bases). The sequence came from a man of 80 years or more with lung cancer. The CDR3 loop reads CASSLSWAGDQPQHF. The CDR3 region has the DNA TGTGCCAGCAGCTTATCTTGGGCAGGGGACCAGCCCCAGCATTTT.